The following is a T cell receptor beta chain sequence with its context. This clonotype has just a few counts. The specificity of this receptor is unknown. This may be a read error, as it is one base from a much larger clone. This sample is part of a study of neurological immune-mediated disorders (dated by TCRdb to between 2019 and 2020). A note on the overall study: Among the approximately 34 multiple sclerosis patients, relapsing-remitting MS was present in around 31 and secondary progressive MS was present in 3. The 95 to 110 TCR-beta libraries covered PBMC samples along with longitudinal samples, technical triplicates, and paired sorted CD4+ and CD8+ T-cell subsets. Peripheral blood TCR-beta repertoires from patients with HTLV-I-associated myelopathy (HAM/TSP), patients with multiple sclerosis, and healthy controls were compared in the study using UMI-based sequencing. The cohort comprised 68 subjects: 15 or so HAM/TSP patients, 34 multiple sclerosis patients and approximately 20 healthy controls.

Beyond this particular receptor, the publication reports: In a phylogenetic analysis, the repertoires of 18 out of 34 MS patients fell into a single cluster of related CDR3 sequences, pointing to a possible signature at the repertoire level. TCR clonal expansion was greatest in HAM/TSP patients and smallest in MS patients, who ranked below even healthy controls. Across subjects, expanded clones never shared an identical CDR3 amino acid sequence, which suggests that the TCR-beta repertoires in every group were private. No association of the MS cluster with clinical or MRI features was observed, and the need for larger cohorts was stated by the authors.

cDNA was synthesized by template-switch 5'RACE using a primer with a 10-nucleotide random unique molecular identifier that tagged each TCR transcript. Every sequencing run covered 15-18 subjects and yielded more than 180 million TCR-beta sequences. The RNeasy kit was used to extract total RNA. The KAPA Real-time Library Amplification kit was used to amplify TCR-beta VDJ regions with primers targeting the TCR constant region and the 5'RACE anchor. Sample indexes and Illumina adaptors were added in a first PCR, after which library yield was increased in a second PCR. After Ampure bead purification, the TCR product of roughly 650 bp was size-selected on a 2% E-gel SizeSelection system. Before pooling, library quality was checked on a Bioanalyzer, concentration was measured with Qubit, and libraries were quantified with the Kapa Library Quantification kit. Libraries were sequenced paired-end 2 x 150 bp on an Illumina HiSeq 2500. To increase sequence diversity, about 25-30% phiX was spiked into each library pool. The original methods were these. The UMI-based MiGEC pipeline processed quality-filtered reads and removed over 80% of raw TCR sequences during error correction. VDJ genes were aligned to IMGT germline references, and clonotypes were defined by unique CDR3 amino acid sequence plus V-J genes. Clonal expansion, Shannon diversity, and CDR3 relatedness (CalcPairwiseDistances, ClusterSamples) were evaluated with VDJtools, and phylogenetic trees were built with CLCbio workbench. Clones with at least 8 unique UMIs were defined as expanded, with this threshold being based on coefficient-of-variation modelling across technical triplicates. TCRdb reworked the public reads: Q25 trimming with fastp, MiXCR clone assembly, productive beta chains retained. Every entry covers one CDR3 protein and lists the most common genes and DNA from its rows. The V and J calls were not made by the authors but by TCRdb's processing. Here the sample has 66,000 or so distinct CDR3 sequences; around 5% occur a single time. About 2.6% of the sample is in the top ten clones.

For unsorted PBMC libraries, 2 million PBMCs were used after storage in RNAlater at -80 degrees C until RNA extraction. Multiple sclerosis patients were enrolled in a US clinical protocol evaluating disease progression by magnetic resonance imaging. Peripheral blood was subjected to Ficoll-Hypaque density gradient centrifugation to isolate PBMCs, which were then cryopreserved in liquid nitrogen. This TCR was sampled from a woman aged 30 to 39 with multiple sclerosis. Material: PBMCs.

The CDR3 amino acid sequence is: CASSSESRQPQHF. The nucleotide sequence is given as TGTGCCAGCAGCTCGGAATCTCGTCAGCCCCAGCATTTT. This chain joins TRBV7-2 to TRBJ1-5, with no reliable assignment of the D segment. Including the terminal cysteine and phenylalanine, the CDR3 comprises 13 residues. Only the CDR3 part of the read is kept: 39 bases, read in frame from the first base. V is reduced by 4 bases and J by 6 bases, leaving a spacing of 10 bases between them. For CDR1 and CDR2, the germline V gene lists SGHTA and FQGNSA.